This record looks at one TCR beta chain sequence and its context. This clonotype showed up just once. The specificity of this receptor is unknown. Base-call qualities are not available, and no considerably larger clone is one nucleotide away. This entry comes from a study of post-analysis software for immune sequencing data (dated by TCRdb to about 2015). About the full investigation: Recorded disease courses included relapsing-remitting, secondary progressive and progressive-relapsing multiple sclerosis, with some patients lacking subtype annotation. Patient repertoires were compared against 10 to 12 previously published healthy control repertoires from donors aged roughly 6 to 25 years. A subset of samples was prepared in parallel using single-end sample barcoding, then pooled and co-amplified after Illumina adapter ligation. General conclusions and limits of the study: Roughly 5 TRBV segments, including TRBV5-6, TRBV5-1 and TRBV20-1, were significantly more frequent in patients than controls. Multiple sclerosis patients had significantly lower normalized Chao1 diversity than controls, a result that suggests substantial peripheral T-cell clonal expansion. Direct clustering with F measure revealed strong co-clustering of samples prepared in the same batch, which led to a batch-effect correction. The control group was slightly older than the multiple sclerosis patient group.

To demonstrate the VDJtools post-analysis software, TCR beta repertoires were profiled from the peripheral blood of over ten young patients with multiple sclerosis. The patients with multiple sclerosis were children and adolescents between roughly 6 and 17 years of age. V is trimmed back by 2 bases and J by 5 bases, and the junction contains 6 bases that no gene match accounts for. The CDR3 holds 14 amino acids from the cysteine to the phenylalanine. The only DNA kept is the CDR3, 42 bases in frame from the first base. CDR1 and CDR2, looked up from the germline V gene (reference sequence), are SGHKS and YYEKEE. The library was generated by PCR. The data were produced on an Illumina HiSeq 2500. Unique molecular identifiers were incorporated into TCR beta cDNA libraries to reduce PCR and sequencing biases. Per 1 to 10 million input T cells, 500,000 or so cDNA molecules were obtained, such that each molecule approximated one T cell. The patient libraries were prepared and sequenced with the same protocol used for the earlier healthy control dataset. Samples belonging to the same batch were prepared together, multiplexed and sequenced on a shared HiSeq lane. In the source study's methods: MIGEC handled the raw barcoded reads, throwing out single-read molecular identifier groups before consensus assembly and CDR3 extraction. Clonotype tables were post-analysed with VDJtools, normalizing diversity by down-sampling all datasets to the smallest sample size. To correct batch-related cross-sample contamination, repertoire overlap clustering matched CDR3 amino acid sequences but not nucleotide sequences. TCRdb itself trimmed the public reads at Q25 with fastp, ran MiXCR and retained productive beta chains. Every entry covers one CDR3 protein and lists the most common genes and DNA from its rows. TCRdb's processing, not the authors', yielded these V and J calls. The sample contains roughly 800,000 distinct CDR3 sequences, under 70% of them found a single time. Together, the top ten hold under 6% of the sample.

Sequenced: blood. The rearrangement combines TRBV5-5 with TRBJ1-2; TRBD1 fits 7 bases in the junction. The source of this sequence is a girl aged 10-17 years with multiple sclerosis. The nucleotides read TGTGCCAGCAGCTTATTGGGACAGAAATATGGCTACACCTTC. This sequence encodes CASSLLGQKYGYTF. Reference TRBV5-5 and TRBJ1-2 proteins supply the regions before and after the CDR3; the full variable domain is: DAGVTQSPTHLIKTRGQQVTLRCSPISGHKSVSWYQQVLGQGPQFIFQYYEKEERGRGNFPDRFSARQFPNYSSELNVNALLLGDSALYLCASSLLGQKYGYTFGSGTRLTVV.